This T cell receptor beta chain is from a study of molecular identifiers for immune sequencing clone quantification. Germline CDR1 and CDR2: LGHNA and YSLEER. This CDR3 spans 15 amino acids. V lost 0 bases, J lost 4 bases, and 10 bases lay in between. In its sample, this clonotype was seen a few times. TCRdb itself ran the PCR reads through MiXCR, one entry per CDR3 protein. The repertoire holds 600,000 to 650,000 distinct CDR3 sequences, with about 20% as singletons. What was sequenced was naive CD8+ T cells from blood, with Jurkat cell RNA spiked in. Subset here: FACS-sorted CD8+CD4-CCR7+CD45RA+ naive T cells. The chain joins TRBV4-3 to TRBJ2-4; D is possibly TRBD1 (5 bases). This receptor was identified in a human donor in good health. Some libraries in this study had Jurkat cell RNA spiked in. CDR3 region: CASSQEFPGKNIQYF. The CDR3 bases are TGCGCCAGCAGCCAAGAGTTTCCAGGGAAAAACATTCAGTACTTC.